The 30 T cell receptor beta chains given below trace back to one sample, sequenced in a study of cytomegalovirus exposure and HLA in healthy donors. In the PCR, 60 Vbeta and 13 Jbeta primers were used. Sequencing was performed with immunoSEQ multiplex PCR; in TCRdb, only in-frame clones are kept and a portion is missing. Among about 150,000 clones listed, 72% were seen once. The sequenced material came from PBMCs. The receptors come from a man aged 35 to 55 in good health and CMV-seronegative.

The chain links TRBV11-1 to TRBJ1-2, with D perhaps matching TRBD1 (6 bases). Trimming left V 6 bases short and J 6 bases short, with 23 bases between. The CDR3 loop spans 16 amino acids. Germline CDR1 SGHAT, CDR2 FQDESV (reference sequence). The CDR3 here is CASRVEDRGLQNGYTF. The CDR3 DNA reads TGTGCCAGCAGAGTAGAGGACAGAGGATTACAAAATGGCTACACCTTC.

The genes are TRBV9 and TRBJ2-5; TRBD2 aligns across 8 bases. Per the germline V gene, CDR1 is SGDLS and CDR2 is YYNGEE. The V segment lost 0 bases and the J segment 5 bases; nucleotides outside the gene matches: 12. The CDR3 has 17 amino acids. The DNA of the CDR3 is TGTGCCAGCAGCGTAGGCCCAACAGCGGGGGTGGTGGAGACCCAGTACTTC. It translates to CASSVGPTAGVVETQYF. Based on the CDR3 plus reference TRBV9 and TRBJ2-5, the full variable domain is DSGVTQTPKHLITATGQRVTLRCSPRSGDLSVYWYQQSLDQGLQFLIQYYNGEERAKGNILERFSAQQFPDLHSELNLSSLELGDSALYFCASSVGPTAGVVETQYFGPGTRLLVL.

This clone was found once. The chain uses TRBV25-1 and TRBJ2-7, with 8 nucleotides matching TRBD1. Germline lookup yields CDR1 MGHDK and CDR2 SYGVNS. The V and J ends lost 4 bases and 6 bases, in that order; junction bases with no gene match: 5. The CDR3 is 13 amino acids. The CDR3 region is CASSASTGGEQYF. In nucleotides, the CDR3 is TGTGCCAGCAGTGCCTCTACAGGGGGCGAGCAGTACTTC.

CDR3: CASSLARGITDTQYF. The CDR3, as DNA: TGTGCCAGCAGCTTAGCGAGGGGGATCACAGATACGCAGTATTTT. The rearrangement links TRBV7-2 to TRBJ2-3, with D tentatively TRBD1 (6 bases). V was shortened by 0 bases and J by 2 bases, with 9 bases between the two germline ends. Germline lookup yields CDR1 SGHTA and CDR2 FQGNSA. This CDR3 is built from 15 residues.

CDR3 DNA: TGTGCCAGCAGCTTAACTAGCGGGAAAGAGACCCAGTACTTC. It specifies CASSLTSGKETQYF. V usage is TRBV7-6 and J usage is TRBJ2-5, with 10 bases fitting TRBD2. V was pared by 2 bases and J by 3 bases, with 0 bases of the junction left unmatched. CDR1 is SGHVS and CDR2 is FNYEAQ in the germline V gene. The CDR3 is 14 amino acids.

The chain carries TRBV14 and TRBJ2-7; a weak D match, TRBD1 (5 bases). CDR3 length: 14 residues. V was trimmed by 4 bases and J by 4 bases, leaving 14 bases between them. The germline V gene has CDR1 SGHDN and CDR2 FVKESK. For the CDR3, the DNA is TGTGCCAGCAGCCCCATGGGGCGCAGGTACGAGCAGTACTTC. It translates to CASSPMGRRYEQYF.

The chain recombines TRBV4-1 with TRBJ2-7; the match to TRBD2 covers 8 bases. Per germline, CDR1 MGHRA and CDR2 YSYEKL. This CDR3 contains 15 residues. V shed 0 bases, J shed 4 bases, and the junction held 5 bases outside the gene matches. The CDR3 reads CASSQETSGFYEQYF. The CDR3 region has the DNA TGCGCCAGCAGCCAAGAAACTAGCGGTTTTTACGAGCAGTACTTC.

This chain joins TRBV5-6 and TRBJ2-3; 9 bases line up with TRBD1. The CDR3 has 17 residues. Unmatched junction bases numbered 7, after V lost 2 bases and J lost 0 bases. Germline V gene data show CDR1 as SGHDT and CDR2 as YYEEEE. For the CDR3, the DNA is TGTGCCAGCAGCTTCCGGGACAGGGCTTTTAGCACAGATACGCAGTATTTT. This encodes CASSFRDRAFSTDTQYF.

V gene TRBV7-6 combines with J gene TRBJ2-7, with 7 bases fitting TRBD1. Germline V CDR1 and CDR2: SGHVS, FNYEAQ. V lost 5 bases and J lost 3; bases outside the gene matches: 4. There are 13 residues in the CDR3. For the CDR3, the DNA is TGTGCCAGCAGCCGACAGGGTAACTACGAGCAGTACTTC. This codes for CASSRQGNYEQYF.

In its sample, this clone was seen once. The V call is TRBV16, the J call TRBJ2-7, with D possibly being TRBD2 (6 bases). Trimming took off 0 bases at V and 7 bases at J, with 10 bases between the two ends. This CDR3 has 13 residues. CDR1 is KGHSY and CDR2 is FQNENV in the germline V gene. The CDR3: CASSQSAGREQYF. Here the CDR3 DNA reads TGTGCCAGCAGCCAATCCGCGGGACGTGAGCAGTACTTC. The whole variable domain, filled in from reference TRBV16 and TRBJ2-7, reads GEEVAQTPKHLVRGEGQKAKLYCAPIKGHSYVFWYQQVLKNEFKFLISFQNENVFDETGMPKERFSAKCLPNSPCSLEIQATKLEDSAVYFCASSQSAGREQYFGPGTRLTVT.

This clone came up a few times. The rearrangement uses TRBV7-9 and TRBJ2-1; 9 nucleotides match TRBD1. CDR1 is SEHNR and CDR2 is FQNEAQ in the germline V gene (reference sequence). V lost 5 bases and J lost 7; bases outside the gene matches: 12. The CDR3 runs to 16 residues. The CDR3 DNA is TGTGCCAGCAGCCGAACCCCGGGACAGGGAAGGAATGAGCAGTTCTTC. It encodes CASSRTPGQGRNEQFF.

V and J are TRBV5-1 and TRBJ2-1; TRBD2 agrees at 10 bases. The CDR3 totals 17 residues. The junction had 11 bases not matched to a gene; V was cut back by 3 bases and J by 5 bases. The germline CDR1 and CDR2 sequences are SGHRS and YFSETQ. CDR3 bases: TGCGCCAGCAGCTCAGCCATCAGCGGGGGGGCCCACAATGAGCAGTTCTTC. This sequence encodes CASSSAISGGAHNEQFF.

The chain uses TRBV5-1 and TRBJ1-1; 8 nucleotides line up with TRBD1. Germline CDR1 reads SGHRS; CDR2 reads YFSETQ. This CDR3 is 15 amino acids long. After removal of 4 bases from V and 0 bases from J, the junction contained 5 bases not matched to a gene. The CDR3 nucleotides read TGCGCCAGCAGCGGATGGACAGGGTTGAACACTGAAGCTTTCTTT. This gives the protein CASSGWTGLNTEAFF.

The sample holds a few counts of this clone. This chain links TRBV2 with TRBJ2-7, with a tentative D call TRBD2 (6 bases). Germline lookup yields CDR1 SNHLY and CDR2 FYNNEI. The length of the CDR3 is 13 residues. Trimming removed 8 bases at V and 0 bases at J, with 11 bases between. CDR3 protein: CASGGVGSYEQYF. Here the CDR3 DNA reads TGTGCCAGCGGAGGGGTGGGCTCCTACGAGCAGTACTTC.

This rearrangement joins TRBV11-2 to TRBJ1-2, with 10 bases lining up with TRBD1. Germline V CDR1 and CDR2: SGHAT, FQNNGV. V lost 4 bases and J lost 0; bases outside the gene matches: 5. The CDR3 contains 16 residues. The CDR3 reads CASSSDRGAPNYGYTF. CDR3 bases: TGTGCCAGCAGCTCGGACAGGGGGGCGCCTAACTATGGCTACACCTTC.

V usage is TRBV7-3 and J usage is TRBJ2-7, with 9 bases identical to TRBD1. The trim removed 9 bases at V and 7 bases at J, leaving 16 bases unmatched. This CDR3 is built from 15 residues. Looked up from germline, CDR1 is SGHTA and CDR2 is FQGTGA. The CDR3 region has the DNA TGTGCCAGTACGGATCGGGGACAGGGTTTAAAGGAGCAGTACTTC. Translating it yields CASTDRGQGLKEQYF.

CDR3 nucleotide sequence: TGTGCCAGCAGGGCTACAGGGGGGGAACTGTTTTTT. Translated, it gives CASRATGGELFF. V is TRBV28 and J is TRBJ1-4; 8 positions match TRBD1. CDR3 length: 12 amino acids. The V and J ends lost 6 bases and 12 bases, in that order; junction bases with no gene match: 6. Germline-derived CDR1 and CDR2 are MDHEN and SYDVKM. Full variable domain (outside the CDR3, taken from reference TRBV28 and TRBJ1-4): DVKVTQSSRYLVKRTGEKVFLECVQDMDHENMFWYRQDPGLGLRLIYFSYDVKMKEKGDIPEGYSVSREKKERFSLILESASTNQTSMYLCASRATGGELFFGSGTQLSVL.

The chain links TRBV11-2 to TRBJ2-7, with D possibly TRBD2 on 6 matching bases. CDR1 and CDR2 from the germline V gene are SGHAT and FQNNGV. The CDR3 totals 15 residues. V was cut by 5 bases and J by 0 bases, with 14 bases left in between. CDR3 DNA sequence: TGTGCCAGCAGCGGAGGGGTTAGACTCTCCTACGAGCAGTACTTC. Translating it yields CASSGGVRLSYEQYF.

This clone was seen a few times. This rearrangement joins TRBV6-5 to TRBJ1-3, with no clear D. The germline V gene encodes CDR1 MNHEY and CDR2 SVGAGI. Trimming pared 8 bases from V and 2 bases from J, leaving 10 bases between. This CDR3 is 13 amino acids long. DNA of the CDR3: TGTGCCAGCCACAGAACCGCTGGAAACACCATATATTTT. As protein: CASHRTAGNTIYF.

This sequence joins TRBV7-2 and TRBJ1-5, with D possibly being TRBD1 (6 bases). The length of the CDR3 is 15 residues. Germline V gene sequence: CDR1 SGHTA, CDR2 FQGNSA. The V end was cut by 6 bases, the J end by 2 bases, with 14 bases between. DNA of the CDR3: TGTGCCAGCAGTTTATCACGGACAGGCAATCAGCCCCAGCATTTT. The encoded protein is CASSLSRTGNQPQHF.

The V call is TRBV5-1, the J call TRBJ2-5; 8 bases map to TRBD1. This CDR3 contains 17 residues. V shed 4 bases, J shed 5 bases, and the junction held 16 bases outside the gene matches. Germline V gene sequence: CDR1 SGHRS, CDR2 YFSETQ. The CDR3 is CASSPPRTGHLGETQYF. The CDR3 region has the DNA TGCGCCAGCAGCCCCCCTCGGACAGGGCATCTCGGGGAGACCCAGTACTTC.

The chain carries TRBV7-7 and TRBJ2-5; 7 positions agree with TRBD2. With 8 bases clipped from V and 3 bases from J, the junction kept 12 bases outside the gene matches. Germline CDR1 SSHAT, CDR2 FNYEAQ (reference sequence). The CDR3 covers 15 residues. The CDR3 sequence is CASSQGGTQKETQYF. CDR3 nucleotides: TGTGCCAGCTCCCAGGGAGGGACTCAAAAAGAGACCCAGTACTTC.

The chain uses TRBV13 and TRBJ1-1; D remains ambiguous. The ends were cut back, 3 bases at V and 1 base at J, with 6 bases in the middle. CDR1 and CDR2 (germline): PRHDT, FYEKMQ (reference sequence). CDR3 length: 13 residues. As DNA, the CDR3 is TGTGCCAGCAGCTTCGGGAAGAACACTGAAGCTTTCTTT. The encoded protein is CASSFGKNTEAFF.

The rearrangement links TRBV27 to TRBJ2-7; tentatively, D is TRBD2 (6 bases). Per the germline V gene, CDR1 is MNHEY and CDR2 is SMNVEV (reference sequence). Deletions cut 5 bases from V and 4 bases from J, with 12 bases between. The CDR3 extends over 13 amino acids. CDR3 sequence: CASSITGGYEQYF. The CDR3 region has the DNA TGTGCCAGCAGTATAACTGGGGGGTACGAGCAGTACTTC.

This rearrangement joins TRBV13 to TRBJ1-2; 8 bases map to TRBD1. The CDR3 consists of 16 residues. The trim removed 5 bases at V and 5 bases at J, leaving 13 bases unmatched. Germline loops: CDR1 PRHDT, CDR2 FYEKMQ (reference sequence). The CDR3 spells CASSETGGGIGYGYTF. The DNA for the CDR3 is TGTGCCAGCAGCGAAACAGGGGGAGGGATTGGGTATGGCTACACCTTC. The variable domain in full, with the rest retrieved from reference TRBV13 and TRBJ1-2, is AAGVIQSPRHLIKEKRETATLKCYPIPRHDTVYWYQQGPGQDPQFLISFYEKMQSDKGSIPDRFSAQQFSDYHSELNMSSLELGDSALYFCASSETGGGIGYGYTFGSGTRLTVV.

The rearrangement uses TRBV5-4 and TRBJ2-1; TRBD1 agrees at 7 bases. Per germline, CDR1 SGHNT and CDR2 YYREEE (reference sequence). J was trimmed by 4 bases and V by 0 bases; bases with no gene match: 4. This CDR3 has 15 amino acids. The CDR3 spells CASSLGGQPYNEQFF. DNA of the CDR3: TGTGCCAGCAGCTTGGGGGGACAGCCATACAATGAGCAGTTCTTC. Full variable domain (outside the CDR3, taken from reference TRBV5-4 and TRBJ2-1): ETGVTQSPTHLIKTRGQQVTLRCSSQSGHNTVSWYQQALGQGPQFIFQYYREEENGRGNFPPRFSGLQFPNYSSELNVNALELDDSALYLCASSLGGQPYNEQFFGPGTRLTVL.

This rearrangement joins TRBV5-8 to TRBJ1-1, with D possibly matching TRBD1 (6 bases). V lost 4 bases and J lost 1, with 11 bases in between. Germline CDR1 SGHTS, CDR2 YDEGEE. CDR3 size: 14 residues. CDR3 coding DNA: TGTGCCAGCAGCCGGGGACAACCGAACACTGAAGCTTTCTTT. Amino acid sequence: CASSRGQPNTEAFF.

This rearrangement joins TRBV7-9 to TRBJ1-5; 7 bases agree with TRBD1. The CDR3 loop spans 14 amino acids. Unmatched junction bases numbered 4, after V lost 1 base and J lost 7 bases. CDR1 and CDR2 (germline): SEHNR, FQNEAQ (reference sequence). CDR3 residues: CASSLGDSTQPQHF. In DNA, the CDR3 is TGTGCCAGCAGCTTAGGGGACAGCACCCAGCCCCAGCATTTT.

Points on this clone: The same CDR3 can be traced to other DNA sequences in this sample. This chain joins TRBV6-4 and TRBJ2-3, with 13 bases lining up with TRBD2. The CDR3 is 15 residues long. V shed 2 bases and J 4 bases; nucleotides not matched to a gene: 0. Germline V gene sequence: CDR1 MRHNA, CDR2 SNTAGT. CDR3 bases: TGTGCCAGCAGTGACGGGACTAGCGGGGCAGATACGCAGTATTTT. Its protein is CASSDGTSGADTQYF.

This chain's CDR3 is CASSTGTVTDTQYF. The DNA for the CDR3 is TGTGCCAGCAGCACCGGGACAGTCACAGATACGCAGTATTTT. The chain links TRBV7-2 to TRBJ2-3, with 7 bases aligning to TRBD1. The germline CDR1 and CDR2 sequences are SGHTA and FQGNSA. The CDR3 is 14 amino acids. The junction had 4 bases not matched to a gene; V was cut back by 5 bases and J by 2 bases.